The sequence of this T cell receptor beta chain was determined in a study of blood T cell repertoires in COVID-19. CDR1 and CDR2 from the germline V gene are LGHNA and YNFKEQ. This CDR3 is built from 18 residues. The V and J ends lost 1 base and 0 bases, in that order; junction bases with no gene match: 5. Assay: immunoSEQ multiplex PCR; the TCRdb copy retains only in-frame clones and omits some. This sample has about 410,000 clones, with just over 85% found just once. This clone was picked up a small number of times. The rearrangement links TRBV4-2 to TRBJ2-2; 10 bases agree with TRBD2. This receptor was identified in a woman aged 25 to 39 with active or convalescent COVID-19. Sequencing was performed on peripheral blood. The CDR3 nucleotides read TGTGCCAGCAGCCAAGTAATAGCGGGGGGACCGAACACCGGGGAGCTGTTTTTT. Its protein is CASSQVIAGGPNTGELFF.